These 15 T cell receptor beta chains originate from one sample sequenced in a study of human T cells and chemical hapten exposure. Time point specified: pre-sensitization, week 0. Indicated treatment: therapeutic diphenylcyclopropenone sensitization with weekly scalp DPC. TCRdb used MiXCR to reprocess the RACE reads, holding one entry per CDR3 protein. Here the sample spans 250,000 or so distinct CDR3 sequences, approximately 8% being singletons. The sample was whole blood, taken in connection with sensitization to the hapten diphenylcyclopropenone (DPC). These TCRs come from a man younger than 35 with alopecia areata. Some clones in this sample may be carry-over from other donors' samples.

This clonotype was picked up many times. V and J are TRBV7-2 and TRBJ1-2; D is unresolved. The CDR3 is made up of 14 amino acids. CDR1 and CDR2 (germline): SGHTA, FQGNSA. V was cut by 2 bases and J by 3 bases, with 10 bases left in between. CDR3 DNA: TGTGCCAGCAGCTTACGATGGGCGGACTATGGCTACACCTTC. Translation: CASSLRWADYGYTF.

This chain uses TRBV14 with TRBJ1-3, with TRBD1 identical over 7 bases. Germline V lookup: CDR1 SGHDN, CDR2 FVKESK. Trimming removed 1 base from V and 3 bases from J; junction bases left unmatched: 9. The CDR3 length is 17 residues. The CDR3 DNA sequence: TGTGCCAGCAGCCAAGGTGGCTTGAGGGACAGTGGAAACACCATATATTTT. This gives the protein CASSQGGLRDSGNTIYF.

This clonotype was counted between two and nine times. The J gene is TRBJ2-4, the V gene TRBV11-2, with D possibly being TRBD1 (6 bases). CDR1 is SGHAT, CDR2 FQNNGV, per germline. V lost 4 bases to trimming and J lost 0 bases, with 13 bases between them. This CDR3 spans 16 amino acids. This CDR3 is CASSSYRGGAKNIQYF. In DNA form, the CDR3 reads TGTGCCAGCAGCTCGTATAGAGGGGGAGCCAAAAACATTCAGTACTTC.

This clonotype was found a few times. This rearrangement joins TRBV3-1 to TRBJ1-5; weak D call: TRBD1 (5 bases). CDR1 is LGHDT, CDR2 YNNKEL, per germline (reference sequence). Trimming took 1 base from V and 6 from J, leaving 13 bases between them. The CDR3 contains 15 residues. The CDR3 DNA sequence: TGTGCCAGCAGCCAAGTTGCCGGGGCTGGTCAGCCCCAGCATTTT. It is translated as CASSQVAGAGQPQHF.

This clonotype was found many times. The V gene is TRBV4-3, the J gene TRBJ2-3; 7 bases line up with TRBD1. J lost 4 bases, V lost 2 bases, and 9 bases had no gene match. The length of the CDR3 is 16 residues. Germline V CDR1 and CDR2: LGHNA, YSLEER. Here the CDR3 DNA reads TGCGCCAGCAGCCAATCGACAGGGTGGTTTGCAGATACGCAGTATTTT. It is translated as CASSQSTGWFADTQYF.

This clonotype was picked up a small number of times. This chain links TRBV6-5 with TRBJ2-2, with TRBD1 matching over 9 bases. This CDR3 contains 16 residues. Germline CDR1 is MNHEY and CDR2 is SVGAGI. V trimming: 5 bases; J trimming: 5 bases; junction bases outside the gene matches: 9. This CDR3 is CASSDLGQGGTGELFF. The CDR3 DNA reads TGTGCCAGCAGTGACCTGGGACAGGGAGGGACCGGGGAGCTGTTTTTT.

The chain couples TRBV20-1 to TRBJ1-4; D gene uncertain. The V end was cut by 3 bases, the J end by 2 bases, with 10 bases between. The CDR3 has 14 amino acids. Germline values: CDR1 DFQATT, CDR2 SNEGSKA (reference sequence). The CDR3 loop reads CSASQGPTNEKLFF. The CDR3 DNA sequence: TGCAGTGCTAGCCAAGGTCCGACTAATGAAAAACTGTTTTTT.

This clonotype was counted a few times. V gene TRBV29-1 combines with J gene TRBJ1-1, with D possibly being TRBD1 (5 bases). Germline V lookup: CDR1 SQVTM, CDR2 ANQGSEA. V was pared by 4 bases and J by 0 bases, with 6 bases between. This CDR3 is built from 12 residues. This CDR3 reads CSVGTMNTEAFF. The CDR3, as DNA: TGCAGCGTTGGGACAATGAACACTGAAGCTTTCTTT.

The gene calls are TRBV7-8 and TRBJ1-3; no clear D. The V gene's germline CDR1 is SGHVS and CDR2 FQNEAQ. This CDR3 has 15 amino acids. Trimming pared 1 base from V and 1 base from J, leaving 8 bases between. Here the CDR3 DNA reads TGTGCCAGCAGCTTAGGCGCTACTTCTGGAAACACCATATATTTT. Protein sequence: CASSLGATSGNTIYF.

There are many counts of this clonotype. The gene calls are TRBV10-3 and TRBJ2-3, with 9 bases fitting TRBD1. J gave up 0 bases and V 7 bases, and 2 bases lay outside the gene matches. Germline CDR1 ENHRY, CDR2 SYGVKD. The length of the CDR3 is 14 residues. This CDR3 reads CAITGQGSTDTQYF. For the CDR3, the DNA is TGTGCCATCACGGGACAGGGAAGCACAGATACGCAGTATTTT.

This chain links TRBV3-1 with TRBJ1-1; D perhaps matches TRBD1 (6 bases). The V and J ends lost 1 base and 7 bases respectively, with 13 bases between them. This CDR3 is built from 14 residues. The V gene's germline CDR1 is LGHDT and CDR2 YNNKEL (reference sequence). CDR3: CASSQAPRTDEAFF. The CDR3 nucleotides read TGTGCCAGCAGCCAAGCCCCGAGGACAGATGAAGCTTTCTTT.

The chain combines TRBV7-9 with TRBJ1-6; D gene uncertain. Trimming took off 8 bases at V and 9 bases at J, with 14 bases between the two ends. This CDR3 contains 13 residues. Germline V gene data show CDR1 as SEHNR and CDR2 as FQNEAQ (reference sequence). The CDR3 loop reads CASGHASGSPLHF. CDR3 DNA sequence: TGTGCCAGCGGGCACGCGAGCGGTTCACCCCTCCACTTT.

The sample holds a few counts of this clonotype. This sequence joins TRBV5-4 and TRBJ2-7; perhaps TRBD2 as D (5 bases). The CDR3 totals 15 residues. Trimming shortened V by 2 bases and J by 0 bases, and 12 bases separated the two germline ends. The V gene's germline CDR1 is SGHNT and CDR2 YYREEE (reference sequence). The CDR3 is CASSFSPGNSYEQYF. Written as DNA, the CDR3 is TGTGCCAGCAGCTTTTCCCCGGGAAACTCCTACGAGCAGTACTTC. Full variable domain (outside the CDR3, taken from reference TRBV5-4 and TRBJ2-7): ETGVTQSPTHLIKTRGQQVTLRCSSQSGHNTVSWYQQALGQGPQFIFQYYREEENGRGNFPPRFSGLQFPNYSSELNVNALELDDSALYLCASSFSPGNSYEQYFGPGTRLTVT.

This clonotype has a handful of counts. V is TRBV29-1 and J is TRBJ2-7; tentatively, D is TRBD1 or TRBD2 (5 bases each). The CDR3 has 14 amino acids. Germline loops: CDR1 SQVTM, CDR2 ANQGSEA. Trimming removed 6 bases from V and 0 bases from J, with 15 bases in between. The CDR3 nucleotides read TGCAGCGTAAGGGACGGACGAGCCTCCTACGAGCAGTACTTC. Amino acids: CSVRDGRASYEQYF.

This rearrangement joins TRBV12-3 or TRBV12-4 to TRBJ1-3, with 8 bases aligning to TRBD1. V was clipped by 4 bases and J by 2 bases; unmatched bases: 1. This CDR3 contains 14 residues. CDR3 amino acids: CASSSRGPGNTIYF. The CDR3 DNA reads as TGTGCCAGCAGTTCCAGGGGGCCTGGAAACACCATATATTTT.